The rows below give T cell receptor beta chains drawn from one sample of a study of vaccination and CD4 T cells after COVID-19. MiXCR, run by TCRdb on the PCR reads, gives a single entry per CDR3 protein. The sample yields about 20,000 distinct CDR3 sequences, nearly 60% seen once. Antigens for these TCRs are unknown. Sequencing was performed on CD4+ T cells from blood, cultured in vitro, taken before SARS-CoV-2 vaccination. The receptors come from a human donor who had recovered from COVID-19. Each CDR3 is given with its conserved first and last residue. Fields, in order: CDR3 protein, D gene, clone size, V gene. D genes are given only for firm matches. Some rows mark clone size as missing; the rest say once, few, many or name a class of expanded clone.

cdr3_aa: CASSFGVVGQETQYF
d_call: .
clone_size: .
v_call: TRBV27

cdr3_aa: CASSADTGTLSYGYTF
d_call: .
clone_size: .
v_call: TRBV18

cdr3_aa: CASSRGGGNYEQYF
d_call: TRBD2
clone_size: few
v_call: TRBV11-2

cdr3_aa: CASSPGLSISSGNTIYF
d_call: .
clone_size: .
v_call: TRBV7-9

cdr3_aa: CASSLGWADGQPQHF
d_call: .
clone_size: .
v_call: TRBV19

cdr3_aa: CSARKGTSGRYNEQFF
d_call: TRBD2
clone_size: .
v_call: TRBV20-1

cdr3_aa: CATSRGEGDVDEQYF
d_call: .
clone_size: few
v_call: TRBV15

cdr3_aa: CSARDVPGQYF
d_call: .
clone_size: .
v_call: TRBV20-1

cdr3_aa: CASRGVGMGNQPQHF
d_call: .
clone_size: .
v_call: TRBV6-1

cdr3_aa: CSALKPFRNRGFPRGYGYTF
d_call: TRBD1
clone_size: few
v_call: TRBV20-1

cdr3_aa: CASSIQGRIADTQYF
d_call: .
clone_size: few
v_call: TRBV7-3

cdr3_aa: CSARDTQGHTEAFF
d_call: .
clone_size: .
v_call: TRBV20-1

cdr3_aa: CASSDPPGDNTEAFF
d_call: .
clone_size: .
v_call: TRBV27

cdr3_aa: CASRPGTSYEQYF
d_call: .
clone_size: few
v_call: TRBV19

cdr3_aa: CASRPGQGLYEQYF
d_call: TRBD1
clone_size: .
v_call: TRBV2

cdr3_aa: CASSLETGVHNSPLHF
d_call: TRBD1
clone_size: once
v_call: TRBV7-9

cdr3_aa: CSARSAVRSQETQYF
d_call: .
clone_size: .
v_call: TRBV20-1

cdr3_aa: CSVFGLSYNEQFF
d_call: .
clone_size: .
v_call: TRBV29-1

cdr3_aa: CASSYPGVETQYF
d_call: .
clone_size: .
v_call: TRBV6-5

cdr3_aa: CASSAIGGGRSQETQYF
d_call: TRBD2
clone_size: .
v_call: TRBV5-4

cdr3_aa: CASSQTGYRQETQYF
d_call: TRBD1
clone_size: .
v_call: TRBV4-3

cdr3_aa: CASKQGREQYF
d_call: TRBD1
clone_size: .
v_call: TRBV2

cdr3_aa: CSAQTLTGTYEQYF
d_call: .
clone_size: .
v_call: TRBV20-1

cdr3_aa: CASSQAPPGGRNIQYF
d_call: .
clone_size: .
v_call: TRBV4-1

cdr3_aa: CASSLAQDGYTF
d_call: .
clone_size: few
v_call: TRBV11-2

cdr3_aa: CATSDARAGTGELFF
d_call: .
clone_size: .
v_call: TRBV24-1

cdr3_aa: CASSPLFKWRGQPQHF
d_call: .
clone_size: .
v_call: TRBV6-2/TRBV6-3

cdr3_aa: CASSSGFSGANVLTF
d_call: .
clone_size: .
v_call: TRBV5-4

cdr3_aa: CASSIAGGRMYEQYF
d_call: TRBD2
clone_size: .
v_call: TRBV19

cdr3_aa: CAGVIAGGRSWETQYF
d_call: TRBD2
clone_size: .
v_call: TRBV28

cdr3_aa: CASSQGSTSNQPQHF
d_call: .
clone_size: few
v_call: TRBV6-1

cdr3_aa: CASSLASYGTRTYEQYF
d_call: TRBD2
clone_size: .
v_call: TRBV7-9

cdr3_aa: CASSPPDRGPLVPQYF
d_call: TRBD1
clone_size: few
v_call: TRBV6-1

cdr3_aa: CASRKTGEEQYF
d_call: TRBD1
clone_size: .
v_call: TRBV6-1

cdr3_aa: CASSSSLSGIHF
d_call: .
clone_size: .
v_call: TRBV7-9

cdr3_aa: CSARSDSVPETQYF
d_call: .
clone_size: .
v_call: TRBV20-1

cdr3_aa: CASSPGDFGGYTF
d_call: .
clone_size: .
v_call: TRBV19

cdr3_aa: CASSLLQGSNSPLHF
d_call: .
clone_size: .
v_call: TRBV27

cdr3_aa: CASSKGPSGETDTQYF
d_call: .
clone_size: once
v_call: TRBV10-1

cdr3_aa: CSAGGPPEAFF
d_call: .
clone_size: .
v_call: TRBV20-1

cdr3_aa: CASRGTDNYGYTF
d_call: .
clone_size: once
v_call: TRBV6-1

cdr3_aa: CASSRGQVGEQYF
d_call: TRBD1
clone_size: .
v_call: TRBV7-9

cdr3_aa: CASTSHQGYSGRANVGELFF
d_call: TRBD2
clone_size: .
v_call: TRBV6-2/TRBV6-3

cdr3_aa: CASSRQGLTDTQYF
d_call: TRBD1
clone_size: .
v_call: TRBV7-3

cdr3_aa: CATSSRSGSGSYEQYF
d_call: TRBD2
clone_size: .
v_call: TRBV15

cdr3_aa: CSARFGTSGRSGTQYF
d_call: TRBD2
clone_size: .
v_call: TRBV20-1

cdr3_aa: CSASGTSAYNEQFF
d_call: TRBD2
clone_size: .
v_call: TRBV20-1

cdr3_aa: CAISDRGHRNIQYF
d_call: .
clone_size: few
v_call: TRBV10-3

cdr3_aa: CASGLGVSSGANVLTF
d_call: .
clone_size: .
v_call: TRBV19

cdr3_aa: CASSLTSGANVLTF
d_call: .
clone_size: .
v_call: TRBV7-9

cdr3_aa: CASSLGNTGELFF
d_call: .
clone_size: few
v_call: TRBV7-6

cdr3_aa: CSADHRGLSNQPQHF
d_call: TRBD1
clone_size: .
v_call: TRBV20-1

cdr3_aa: CATSGRTVEYGYTF
d_call: .
clone_size: large
v_call: TRBV24-1

cdr3_aa: CAISRTNTEAFF
d_call: .
clone_size: .
v_call: TRBV10-3

cdr3_aa: CSAPVAPVYEQFF
d_call: .
clone_size: .
v_call: TRBV20-1

cdr3_aa: CASSKPAQPLHF
d_call: .
clone_size: .
v_call: TRBV25-1